This TCR beta chain was recorded in a study of cytomegalovirus exposure and HLA in healthy donors. The PCR ran on 60 Vbeta and 13 Jbeta primers. Produced via immunoSEQ multiplex PCR; TCRdb's table is partial and in-frame only. The sample has hundreds of thousands of clones; approximately 80% are singletons. Study-level findings and limits: Association of a missense DCLRE1C variant with TCR beta V- and J-gene trimming was reported in a later analysis.

J gave up 1 base and V 3 bases, and 8 bases lay outside the gene matches. The CDR3 runs 16 residues. From germline, CDR1 is SGHNT and CDR2 YYREEE (reference sequence). This clone came up a few times. The antigen remains unidentified. The sample was PBMCs. This TCR was sampled from a girl between 5 and 17 years old in good health and CMV-seronegative. The chain is built from TRBV5-4 and TRBJ2-3, with 7 bases matching TRBD2. The CDR3 nucleotides are TGTGCCAGCAGCTCGGGAGGTTGGTCGGGCACAGATACGCAGTATTTT. It codes for CASSSGGWSGTDTQYF.